A selection of T cell receptor beta chains follows, all from one sample in a study of shared clonotypes between healthy human individuals. Clones were read by immunoSEQ multiplex PCR, and TCRdb kept only the in-frame ones, dropping some. Of about 800,000 clones in the sample, 96% were seen once. Sequenced material: naive CD8+ T cells sorted from blood. These receptors were obtained from a man between 25 and 39 years old in good health. CDR3s include the opening cysteine and the closing phenylalanine or tryptophan. The listing skips clone size in some rows; elsewhere it reads once, few, many or a size class.

>-|TRBJ2-1|TRBV5-1
CASSNSGRLSSYNEQFF
>-|TRBJ1-2|TRBV5-1
CASSLGGAGEGYTF
>-|TRBJ2-1|TRBV6-5
CASSLTGGTGVEQFF
>-|TRBJ2-7|TRBV29-1
CSVVYALEQYF
>-|TRBJ2-1|TRBV11-2
CASPGTDTFYSYNEQFF
>-|TRBJ1-1|TRBV4-1
CASTDPGISGPEAFF
>-|TRBJ2-1|TRBV11-2
CASRLGDEQFF
>-|TRBJ2-7|TRBV7-2
CASSFSLHEQYF
>-|TRBJ2-5|TRBV27
CASRITAGEGETQYF
>once|TRBJ2-1|TRBV13
CASCTGTSGINEQFF
>-|TRBJ1-1|TRBV11-3
CASSSGQGSPEAFF
>-|TRBJ1-1|TRBV19
CASSIGQGAAEAFF
>-|TRBJ2-1|TRBV19
CASSTGLAGGLNNEQFF
>-|TRBJ2-1|TRBV30
CAWSVSAGGGDEQFF
>-|TRBJ2-7|TRBV19
CASSIDLTRGLEEQYF
>-|TRBJ2-1|TRBV29-1
CSVEGARYEQFF
>-|TRBJ1-3|TRBV28
CASSFGQGGNTIYF
>-|TRBJ2-1|TRBV9
CASSVGEASYNEQFF
>once|TRBJ2-1|TRBV9
CASSVDLASYNEQFF
>-|TRBJ1-2|TRBV5-6
CASSYVTGQDPGYTF
>few|TRBJ2-7|TRBV10-3
CAISQSGRTDYEQYF
>-|TRBJ2-3|TRBV9
CASSAGLPPREDTQYF
>-|TRBJ2-7|TRBV9
CASSPGPYEQYF
>-|TRBJ2-1|TRBV5-4
CASSSSLTGFSEQFF
>once|TRBJ2-7|TRBV7-9
CASNWGETYEQYF
>-|TRBJ2-7|TRBV2
CASRAGTGAYEQYF
>-|TRBJ2-7|TRBV27
CASRKGLASPYEQYF
>-|TRBJ2-7|TRBV29-1
CSVWGENSYEQYF
>-|TRBJ2-7|TRBV11-2
CASSSPLVAYEYEQYF
>-|TRBJ2-7|TRBV9
CASSESGREYEQYF
>-|TRBJ2-4|TRBV7-8
CASSSEPRQGDIQYF
>-|TRBJ2-3|TRBV9
CASSVPSLPDTQYF
>-|TRBJ2-3|TRBV5-6
CASSWDLPDTQYF
>-|TRBJ2-7|TRBV9
CASSTGSSYEQYF
>-|TRBJ2-7|TRBV9
CASSVARESTYEQYF